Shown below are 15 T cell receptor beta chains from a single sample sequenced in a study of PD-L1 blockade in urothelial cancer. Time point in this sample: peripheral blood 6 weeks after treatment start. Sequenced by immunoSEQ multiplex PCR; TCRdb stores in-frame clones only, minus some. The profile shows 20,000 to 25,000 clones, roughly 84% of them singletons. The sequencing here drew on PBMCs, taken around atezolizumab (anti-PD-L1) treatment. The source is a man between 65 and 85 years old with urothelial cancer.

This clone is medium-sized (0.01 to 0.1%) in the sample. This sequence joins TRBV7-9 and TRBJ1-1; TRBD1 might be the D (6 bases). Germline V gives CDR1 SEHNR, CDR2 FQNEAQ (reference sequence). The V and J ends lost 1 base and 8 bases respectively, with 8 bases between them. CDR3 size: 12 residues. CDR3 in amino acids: CASSLEDREAFF. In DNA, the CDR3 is TGTGCCAGCAGCTTAGAGGACAGAGAAGCTTTCTTT.

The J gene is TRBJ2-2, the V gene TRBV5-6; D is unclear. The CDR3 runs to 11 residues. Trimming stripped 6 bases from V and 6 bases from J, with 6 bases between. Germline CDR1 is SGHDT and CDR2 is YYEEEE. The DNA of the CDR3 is TGTGCCAGCACAGTGTCCGGGGAGCTGTTTTTT. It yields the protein CASTVSGELFF.

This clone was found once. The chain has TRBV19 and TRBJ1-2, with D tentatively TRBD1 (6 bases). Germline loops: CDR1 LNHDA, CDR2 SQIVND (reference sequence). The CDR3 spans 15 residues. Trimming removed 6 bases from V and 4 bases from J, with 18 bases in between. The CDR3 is CASSLTGGPGYGYTF. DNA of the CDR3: TGTGCCAGTAGCCTCACGGGGGGGCCGGGCTATGGCTACACCTTC.

CDR3 loop: CASSKRVGGEAFF. In DNA form, the CDR3 reads TGTGCCAGTAGTAAAAGGGTAGGGGGTGAAGCTTTCTTT. The chain recombines TRBV19 with TRBJ1-1; possible D gene TRBD1, 6 bases. The CDR3 covers 13 residues. V was cut by 4 bases and J by 7 bases, with 13 bases left in between. Germline V gives CDR1 LNHDA, CDR2 SQIVND (reference sequence). The whole variable domain, filled in from reference TRBV19 and TRBJ1-1, reads DGGITQSPKYLFRKEGQNVTLSCEQNLNHDAMYWYRQDPGQGLRLIYYSQIVNDFQKGDIAEGYSVSREKKESFPLTVTSAQKNPTAFYLCASSKRVGGEAFFGQGTRLTVV.

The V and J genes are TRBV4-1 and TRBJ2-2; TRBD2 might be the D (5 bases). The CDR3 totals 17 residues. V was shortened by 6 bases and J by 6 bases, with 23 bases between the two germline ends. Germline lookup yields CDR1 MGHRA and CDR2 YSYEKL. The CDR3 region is CASRSRPQLAVPGELFF. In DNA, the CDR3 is TGCGCCAGCAGGTCACGCCCGCAGCTAGCTGTCCCCGGGGAGCTGTTTTTT.

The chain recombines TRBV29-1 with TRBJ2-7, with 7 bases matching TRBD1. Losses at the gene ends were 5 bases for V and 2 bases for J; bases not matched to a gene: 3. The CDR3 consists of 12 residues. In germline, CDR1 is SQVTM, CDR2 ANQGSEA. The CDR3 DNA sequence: TGCAGCGTTCAGACAGGGCCCTACGAGCAGTACTTC. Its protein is CSVQTGPYEQYF.

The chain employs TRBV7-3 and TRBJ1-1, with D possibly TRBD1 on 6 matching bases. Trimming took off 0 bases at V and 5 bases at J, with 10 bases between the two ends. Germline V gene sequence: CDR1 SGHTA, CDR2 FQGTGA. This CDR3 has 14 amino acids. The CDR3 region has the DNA TGTGCCAGCAGCTTAACAGGGGGTCAGACTGAAGCTTTCTTT. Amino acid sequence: CASSLTGGQTEAFF. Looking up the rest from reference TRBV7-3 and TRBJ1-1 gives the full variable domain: GAGVSQTPSNKVTEKGKYVELRCDPISGHTALYWYRQSLGQGPEFLIYFQGTGAADDSGLPNDRFFAVRPEGSVSTLKIQRTERGDSAVYLCASSLTGGQTEAFFGQGTRLTVV.

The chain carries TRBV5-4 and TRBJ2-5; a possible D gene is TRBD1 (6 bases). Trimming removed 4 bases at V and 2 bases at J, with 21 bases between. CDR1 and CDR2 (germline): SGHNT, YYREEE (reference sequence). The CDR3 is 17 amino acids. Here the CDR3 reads CASSRERQELQQETQYF. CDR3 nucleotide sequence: TGTGCCAGCAGCCGAGAGAGACAGGAGCTCCAACAAGAGACCCAGTACTTC.

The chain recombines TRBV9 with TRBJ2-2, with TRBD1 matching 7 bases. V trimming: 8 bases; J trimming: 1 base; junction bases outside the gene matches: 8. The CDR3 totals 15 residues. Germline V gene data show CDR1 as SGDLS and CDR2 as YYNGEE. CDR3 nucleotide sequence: TGTGCCAGTTCCCGGGGACAGCTGAACACCGGGGAGCTGTTTTTT. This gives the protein CASSRGQLNTGELFF.

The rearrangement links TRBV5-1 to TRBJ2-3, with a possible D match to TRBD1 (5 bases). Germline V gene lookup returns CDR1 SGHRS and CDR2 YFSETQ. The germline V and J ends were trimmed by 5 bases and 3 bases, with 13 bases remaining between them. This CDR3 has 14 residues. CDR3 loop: CASSPRSGTDTQYF. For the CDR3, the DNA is TGCGCCAGCAGTCCAAGATCAGGGACAGATACGCAGTATTTT.

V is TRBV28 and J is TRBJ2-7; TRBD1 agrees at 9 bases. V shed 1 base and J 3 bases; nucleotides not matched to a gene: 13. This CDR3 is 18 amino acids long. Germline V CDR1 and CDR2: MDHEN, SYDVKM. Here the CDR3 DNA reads TGTGCCAGCAGTTTATCAGATTACGCGCCGACAGGGGGCTACGAGCAGTACTTC. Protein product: CASSLSDYAPTGGYEQYF.

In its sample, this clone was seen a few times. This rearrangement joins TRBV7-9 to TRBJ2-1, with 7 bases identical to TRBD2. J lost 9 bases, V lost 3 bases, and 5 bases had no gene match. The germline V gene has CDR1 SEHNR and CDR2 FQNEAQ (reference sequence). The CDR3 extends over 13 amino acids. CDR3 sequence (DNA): TGTGCCAGCAGCTTCTTCAGCGGGACTGAGCAGTTCTTC. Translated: CASSFFSGTEQFF.

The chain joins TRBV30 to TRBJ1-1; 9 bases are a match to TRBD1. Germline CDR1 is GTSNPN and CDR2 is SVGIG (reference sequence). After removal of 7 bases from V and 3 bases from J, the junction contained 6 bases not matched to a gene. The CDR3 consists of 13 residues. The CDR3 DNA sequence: TGTGCCTCCACAGGGGGCGAATACACTGAAGCTTTCTTT. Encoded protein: CASTGGEYTEAFF.

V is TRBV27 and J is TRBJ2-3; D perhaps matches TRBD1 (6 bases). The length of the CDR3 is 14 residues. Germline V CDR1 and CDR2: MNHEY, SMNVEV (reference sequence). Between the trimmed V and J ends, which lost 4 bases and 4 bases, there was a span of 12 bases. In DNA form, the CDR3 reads TGTGCCAGCAGTTATATCGAGGGGGCAGATACGCAGTATTTT. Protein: CASSYIEGADTQYF.

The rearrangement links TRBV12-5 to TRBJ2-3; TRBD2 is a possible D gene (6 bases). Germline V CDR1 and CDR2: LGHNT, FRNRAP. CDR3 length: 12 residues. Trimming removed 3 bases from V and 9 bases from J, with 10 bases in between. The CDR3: CASGFGLATQYF. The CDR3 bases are TGTGCTAGTGGTTTCGGGCTAGCGACGCAGTATTTT.